The 21 T cell receptor beta chains reported below all come from one sample, sequenced in a study of cytomegalovirus exposure and HLA in healthy donors. The table came from immunoSEQ multiplex PCR; TCRdb's copy has only in-frame clones and leaves some out. Among some 77,000 clones, over 85% were seen once, and the ten largest hold 1.4%. The specimen sequenced was PBMCs. The source is a young man in good health and CMV-seropositive.

The chain is built from TRBV5-1 and TRBJ1-1; tentative D call: TRBD1 (5 bases). CDR1 SGHRS and CDR2 YFSETQ come from the germline V gene. The CDR3 runs 13 residues. Trimming took 5 bases from V and 4 from J, leaving 12 bases between them. The CDR3 sequence is CASSFGGATEAFF. CDR3 DNA: TGCGCCAGCAGTTTTGGAGGGGCCACTGAAGCTTTCTTT.

The chain is built from TRBV2 and TRBJ2-7, with D possibly matching TRBD1 (7 bases). V lost 6 bases and J 4 bases, leaving 19 bases between the germline ends. Germline V gives CDR1 SNHLY, CDR2 FYNNEI. The CDR3 runs 15 residues. The CDR3 loop is CASRPRGAGGYEQYF. The CDR3 DNA reads as TGTGCCAGCAGGCCCAGGGGGGCGGGTGGGTACGAGCAGTACTTC. Drawing the rest from reference TRBV2 and TRBJ2-7, the complete variable domain is EPEVTQTPSHQVTQMGQEVILRCVPISNHLYFYWYRQILGQKVEFLVSFYNNEISEKSEIFDDQFSVERPDGSNFTLKIRSTKLEDSAMYFCASRPRGAGGYEQYFGPGTRLTVT.

This clone appeared a few times. The chain is built from TRBV7-6 and TRBJ2-4; weak D call: TRBD2 (6 bases). Germline CDR1 reads SGHVS; CDR2 reads FNYEAQ. The CDR3 contains 15 residues. Trimming stripped 5 bases from V and 0 bases from J, with 11 bases between. The CDR3 coding sequence is TGTGCCAGCAGCCGCGGGGCTCTAGCCAAAAACATTCAGTACTTC. Amino acid sequence: CASSRGALAKNIQYF.

The chain is built from TRBV6-5 and TRBJ1-2; no definite D call. This CDR3 contains 13 residues. From germline, CDR1 is MNHEY and CDR2 SVGAGI. Deletions cut 5 bases from V and 4 bases from J, with 11 bases between. Written as DNA, the CDR3 is TGTGCCAGCAGTGAGCGGAGCCTCTATGGCTACACCTTC. As protein: CASSERSLYGYTF.

The rearrangement uses TRBV6-1 and TRBJ2-7; 7 bases are a match to TRBD2. V gave up 6 bases and J gave up 3 bases; unmatched junction bases: 5. Germline loops: CDR1 MNHNS, CDR2 SASEGT. This CDR3 contains 13 residues. The CDR3 DNA reads as TGTGCCAGCAGAGTCGGGAGGATCTACGAGCAGTACTTC. It codes for CASRVGRIYEQYF.

The rearrangement joins TRBV2 to TRBJ2-7; no clear D gene. Trimming cost V 4 bases and J 2 bases, with 9 bases left between them. The CDR3 runs 13 residues. Germline CDR1 and CDR2: SNHLY and FYNNEI. CDR3 sequence reads: CASSGTGAYEQYF. CDR3 DNA sequence: TGTGCCAGCAGTGGTACCGGAGCCTACGAGCAGTACTTC.

The V and J genes are TRBV19 and TRBJ2-5; 13 bases map to TRBD2. This CDR3 comprises 17 residues. Germline CDR1 is LNHDA and CDR2 is SQIVND (reference sequence). J gave up 5 bases and V 3 bases, and 9 bases lay outside the gene matches. The CDR3 sequence is CASSIARRTSGSETQYF. The CDR3 nucleotides are TGTGCCAGTAGTATTGCGCGACGGACTAGCGGGAGTGAGACCCAGTACTTC.

This chain connects TRBV5-5 to TRBJ2-7; D is uncertain. This CDR3 is built from 15 residues. Looked up from germline, CDR1 is SGHKS and CDR2 is YYEKEE (reference sequence). V lost 4 bases and J 2 bases, leaving 16 bases between the germline ends. The CDR3 loop is CASSPTTLSAYEQYF. CDR3 in DNA: TGTGCCAGCAGCCCCACAACCCTTTCAGCCTACGAGCAGTACTTC. Full variable domain (remainder filled in from reference TRBV5-5 and TRBJ2-7): DAGVTQSPTHLIKTRGQQVTLRCSPISGHKSVSWYQQVLGQGPQFIFQYYEKEERGRGNFPDRFSARQFPNYSSELNVNALLLGDSALYLCASSPTTLSAYEQYFGPGTRLTVT.

The chain carries TRBV28 and TRBJ2-4, with 7 bases matching TRBD2. Germline trimming cut 3 bases from V and 13 bases from J; bases unmatched to any gene: 9. The CDR3 is 13 amino acids. From germline, CDR1 is MDHEN and CDR2 SYDVKM. CDR3 residues: CASSLGSRGGQYF. CDR3 nucleotides: TGTGCCAGCAGTTTGGGCTCTCGGGGAGGGCAGTACTTC.

This clone has a single count. The chain combines TRBV6-4 with TRBJ2-7, with TRBD1 identical over 7 bases. There are 15 residues in the CDR3. J lost 0 bases, V lost 2 bases, and 4 bases had no gene match. The V gene's germline CDR1 is MRHNA and CDR2 SNTAGT. DNA of the CDR3: TGTGCCAGCAGTGACCTGGGACAGAGCTCCTACGAGCAGTACTTC. Protein product: CASSDLGQSSYEQYF.

The chain carries TRBV7-8 and TRBJ2-7; maybe TRBD1 (6 bases). The CDR3 is 15 residues long. Between the trimmed V and J ends, which lost 5 bases and 2 bases, there was a span of 16 bases. The germline CDR1 and CDR2 sequences are SGHVS and FQNEAQ. The CDR3 coding sequence is TGTGCCAGCAGCGGATACAGGGCTGGTCCCTACGAGCAGTACTTC. As protein: CASSGYRAGPYEQYF. Drawing the rest from reference TRBV7-8 and TRBJ2-7, the complete variable domain is GAGVSQSPRYKVAKRGQDVALRCDPISGHVSLFWYQQALGQGPEFLTYFQNEAQLDKSGLPSDRFFAERPEGSVSTLKIQRTQQEDSAVYLCASSGYRAGPYEQYFGPGTRLTVT.

The chain is built from TRBV6-4 and TRBJ2-2, with 12 positions matching TRBD2. CDR3 length equals 15 residues. V dropped 9 bases and J dropped 7; count of bases not matched to a gene: 9. Per germline, CDR1 MRHNA and CDR2 SNTAGT. The CDR3 protein is CARGGGLAGCGELFF. The CDR3 nucleotides are TGTGCCAGGGGGGGAGGACTAGCGGGATGCGGGGAGCTGTTTTTT.

The V call is TRBV18, the J call TRBJ1-3; no reliable D call. The CDR3 sequence is 14 residues long. Germline V gives CDR1 KGHSH, CDR2 LQKENI. Trimming left V 4 bases short and J 0 bases short, with 7 bases between. CDR3 protein: CASSRMSSGNTIYF. The CDR3 DNA reads as TGTGCCAGCTCACGAATGAGCTCTGGAAACACCATATATTTT.

This clone was seen just once. This chain uses TRBV7-6 with TRBJ2-3; D unresolved. The ends were cut back, 5 bases at V and 5 bases at J, with 8 bases in the middle. CDR3 length equals 12 residues. The germline V gene encodes CDR1 SGHVS and CDR2 FNYEAQ. As DNA, the CDR3 is TGTGCCAGCAGCCCGGGTGGAGATACGCAGTATTTT. It specifies CASSPGGDTQYF.

J is TRBJ1-2 and V is TRBV15; D may be TRBD1 (5 bases). The CDR3 is 14 residues long. Per the germline V gene, CDR1 is LNHNV and CDR2 is YYDKDF (reference sequence). Trimming took off 0 bases at V and 6 bases at J, with 11 bases between the two ends. CDR3 in amino acids: CATSRDMAGNGYTF. As DNA, the CDR3 is TGTGCCACCAGCAGAGATATGGCAGGGAATGGCTACACCTTC.

This sequence joins TRBV11-2 and TRBJ1-2, with 12 bases aligning to TRBD1. CDR3 length equals 15 residues. V lost 5 bases and J lost 5; bases outside the gene matches: 6. The V gene's germline CDR1 is SGHAT and CDR2 FQNNGV. CDR3 region: CASSPGTGGLYGYTF. CDR3 in DNA: TGTGCCAGCAGCCCCGGGACAGGGGGCTTGTATGGCTACACCTTC.

The chain carries TRBV28 and TRBJ1-1, with 10 nucleotides matching TRBD1. The CDR3 contains 15 residues. Trimming removed 2 bases from V and 4 bases from J; junction bases left unmatched: 4. Germline V gene lookup returns CDR1 MDHEN and CDR2 SYDVKM. This CDR3 reads CASSLPRDRGTEAFF. The CDR3 DNA follows: TGTGCCAGCAGTTTACCCCGGGACAGGGGCACTGAAGCTTTCTTT. The entire variable domain, with the rest obtained from reference TRBV28 and TRBJ1-1, is as follows: DVKVTQSSRYLVKRTGEKVFLECVQDMDHENMFWYRQDPGLGLRLIYFSYDVKMKEKGDIPEGYSVSREKKERFSLILESASTNQTSMYLCASSLPRDRGTEAFFGQGTRLTVV.

The chain employs TRBV6-6 and TRBJ2-5; 7 positions agree with TRBD1. V shed 1 base, J shed 5 bases, and the junction held 7 bases outside the gene matches. CDR1 is MNHNY and CDR2 is SVGAGI in the germline V gene (reference sequence). This CDR3 spans 15 amino acids. CDR3 DNA sequence: TGTGCCAGCAGTTACTTGGGACAGCAGTCGGAGACCCAGTACTTC. Protein product: CASSYLGQQSETQYF.

To note about this clone: The sample holds other DNA sequences that translate to the same CDR3. The rearrangement links TRBV5-1 to TRBJ2-5; 7 bases fit TRBD1. Trimming removed 5 bases from V and 1 base from J; junction bases left unmatched: 2. This CDR3 spans 13 amino acids. Germline lookup yields CDR1 SGHRS and CDR2 YFSETQ. This chain's CDR3 is CASSWDSQETQYF. The CDR3 region has the DNA TGCGCCAGCAGTTGGGACAGCCAAGAGACCCAGTACTTC.

Note on this clone: At one boundary the junction diverges from the germline segment, which might be a read error. This chain uses TRBV27 with TRBJ2-1; D may be TRBD2 (5 bases). CDR1 is MNHEY, CDR2 SMNVEV, per germline (reference sequence). This CDR3 has 16 amino acids. Here the CDR3 DNA reads TGTGCCAGGAGTTTGAGAAGGAGGAGCTCCTACAATGAGCAGTTCTTC. This translates into CARSLRRRSSYNEQFF.

The rearrangement links TRBV7-3 to TRBJ2-7; D is perhaps TRBD1 (5 bases). Germline lookup yields CDR1 SGHTA and CDR2 FQGTGA. The CDR3 is made up of 16 amino acids. The V and J ends lost 5 bases and 5 bases respectively, with 22 bases between them. CDR3 protein: CASSPSAVRGGDEQYF. The CDR3 nucleotides read TGTGCCAGCAGCCCAAGCGCGGTTAGGGGTGGTGACGAGCAGTACTTC.